The 28 T cell receptor beta chains presented below share a single source sample, sequenced in a study of response to subunit inactivated influenza vaccine (dated by TCRdb to 2017 to 2018). Library preparation used RT-PCR. These reads were obtained on an Illumina HiSeq 2500. TCRdb cleaned the public reads at Q25 with fastp, built clones with MiXCR and kept in-frame beta chains. Rows with a matching CDR3 protein are joined into one entry that keeps the most common DNA and genes. Recorded for this sample are almost 250,000 distinct CDR3 sequences; more than 9% of them occurred a single time. The top ten constitute more than 7% of the sample. The sequenced sample was non-naive T cells sorted from PBMCs, obtained approximately 15 days before vaccination. Interpreted using the paper, the cell subset or site label stands for: memory T cell fraction. These receptors all come from a man aged 50 to 59 who received an inactivated influenza vaccine. Donor details come from another sample of the same person, matched by shared clones.

As concerns this clonotype: A read error is possible here, since a much larger clone lies one base away. In nucleotides, the CDR3 is TGTGCCAGCAGCTTTGACAGGGGGCGGAATGAGCGGTTCTTC. As protein: CASSFDRGRNERFF. The chain joins TRBV27 to TRBJ2-1; 10 bases fit TRBD1. This CDR3 comprises 14 residues. Germline V gene sequence: CDR1 MNHEY, CDR2 SMNVEV (reference sequence).

This clonotype was seen only a few times. The chain links TRBV4-2 to TRBJ1-2; no reliable D call. The CDR3 totals 16 residues. The germline V and J ends were trimmed by 0 bases and 5 bases, with 16 bases remaining between them. Germline CDR1 reads LGHNA; CDR2 reads YNFKEQ. The CDR3 reads CASSQDLAEAGYGYTF. The CDR3 DNA reads as TGTGCCAGCAGCCAAGATCTGGCCGAGGCTGGGTATGGCTACACCTTC.

This clonotype was seen ten or more times. The chain uses TRBV15 and TRBJ1-3, with D unresolved. Per the germline V gene, CDR1 is LNHNV and CDR2 is YYDKDF (reference sequence). The CDR3 totals 14 residues. Trimming removed 3 bases from V and 4 bases from J, with 10 bases in between. In DNA form, the CDR3 reads TGTGCCACCAGCAGGGGATTAAACGGAAACACCATATATTTT. Its translation: CATSRGLNGNTIYF.

The rearrangement uses TRBV28 and TRBJ2-1, with TRBD1 matching 7 bases. The length of the CDR3 is 17 residues. Germline-derived CDR1 and CDR2 are MDHEN and SYDVKM. V gave up 9 bases and J gave up 6 bases; unmatched junction bases: 20. The CDR3 region is CASGGASFRDSSNEQFF. CDR3 coding DNA: TGTGCCAGTGGGGGAGCTTCTTTCAGGGACAGTAGCAATGAGCAGTTCTTC. Based on the CDR3 plus reference TRBV28 and TRBJ2-1, the full variable domain is DVKVTQSSRYLVKRTGEKVFLECVQDMDHENMFWYRQDPGLGLRLIYFSYDVKMKEKGDIPEGYSVSREKKERFSLILESASTNQTSMYLCASGGASFRDSSNEQFFGPGTRLTVL.

This chain connects TRBV15 to TRBJ1-1, with D possibly matching TRBD1 (5 bases). The CDR3 runs 17 residues. V lost 2 bases, J lost 1 base, and 17 bases lay in between. Germline CDR1 and CDR2: LNHNV and YYDKDF (reference sequence). The CDR3 nucleotides are TGTGCCACCAGCAGAAGATACCAAGGACACGAGAACACTGAAGCTTTCTTT. Translated: CATSRRYQGHENTEAFF. Combining the CDR3 with reference TRBV15 and TRBJ1-1 gives the whole variable domain DAMVIQNPRYQVTQFGKPVTLSCSQTLNHNVMYWYQQKSSQAPKLLFHYYDKDFNNEADTPDNFQSRRPNTSFCFLDIRSPGLGDTAMYLCATSRRYQGHENTEAFFGQGTRLTVV.

The chain has TRBV7-8 and TRBJ1-2; the match to TRBD1 covers 8 bases. The CDR3 length is 15 residues. Trimming cost V 1 base and J 1 base; bases outside gene matches: 2. Germline V gene lookup returns CDR1 SGHVS and CDR2 FQNEAQ. The DNA of the CDR3 is TGTGCCAGCAGCTTAGAGGGACAGGTTAACTATGGCTACACCTTC. It codes for CASSLEGQVNYGYTF.

The chain links TRBV4-3 to TRBJ1-1; D unresolved. Looked up from germline, CDR1 is LGHNA and CDR2 is YSLEER. Between the trimmed V and J ends, which lost 0 bases and 3 bases, there was a span of 5 bases. The CDR3 consists of 13 residues. The CDR3 DNA sequence: TGCGCCAGCAGCCAAGAATTACACACTGAAGCTTTCTTT. Translated, it gives CASSQELHTEAFF.

The V call is TRBV30, the J call TRBJ2-4; 11 bases align to TRBD1. Losses at the gene ends were 2 bases for V and 2 bases for J; bases not matched to a gene: 8. The CDR3 totals 17 residues. The germline V gene has CDR1 GTSNPN and CDR2 SVGIG (reference sequence). CDR3 sequence (DNA): TGTGCCTGGAGTAGGGACAGGGGGTTTATAACCAAAAACATTCAGTACTTC. This sequence encodes CAWSRDRGFITKNIQYF. The full variable domain, completed using reference TRBV30 and TRBJ2-4, is SQTIHQWPATLVQPVGSPLSLECTVEGTSNPNLYWYRQAAGRGLQLLFYSVGIGQISSEVPQNLSASRPQDRQFILSSKKLLLSDSGFYLCAWSRDRGFITKNIQYFGAGTRLSVL.

In its sample, this clonotype was seen a few times. The J gene is TRBJ2-2, the V gene TRBV28, with D possibly being TRBD1 (6 bases). Germline CDR1 MDHEN, CDR2 SYDVKM. Trimming shortened V by 6 bases and J by 8 bases, and 16 bases separated the two germline ends. The CDR3 is 14 amino acids. CDR3 DNA sequence: TGTGCCAGCAGACCTGGACAGCCTCCGGGGGAGCTGTTTTTT. It yields the protein CASRPGQPPGELFF.

This chain joins TRBV7-3 and TRBJ2-2; unclear D gene. V dropped 1 base and J dropped 10 bases, with 10 bases sitting between them. The CDR3 runs to 13 residues. CDR1 is SGHTA, CDR2 FQGTGA, per germline. The DNA of the CDR3 is TGTGCCAGCAGCTTAATTGGCGGCGAGGAGCTGTTTTTT. Residues: CASSLIGGEELFF.

This clonotype was detected ten times or more. The V and J genes are TRBV7-8 and TRBJ1-4, with 7 bases fitting TRBD1. Germline lookup yields CDR1 SGHVS and CDR2 FQNEAQ. V lost 2 bases, J lost 4 bases, and 7 bases stayed unmatched. This CDR3 has 16 amino acids. The CDR3 DNA follows: TGTGCCAGCAGCTTACACGGGACAGACCGTAATGAAAAACTGTTTTTT. Translated, it gives CASSLHGTDRNEKLFF.

The chain recombines TRBV7-6 with TRBJ2-1; 7 nucleotides match TRBD2. This CDR3 contains 16 residues. Per germline, CDR1 SGHVS and CDR2 FNYEAQ. The trim removed 5 bases at V and 4 bases at J, leaving 11 bases unmatched. The CDR3 region has the DNA TGTGCCAGCAGCCCGACTCGGGGGGATTTATACAATGAGCAGTTCTTC. It specifies CASSPTRGDLYNEQFF. The variable domain in full, with the rest retrieved from reference TRBV7-6 and TRBJ2-1, is GAGVSQSPRYKVTKRGQDVALRCDPISGHVSLYWYRQALGQGPEFLTYFNYEAQQDKSGLPNDRFSAERPEGSISTLTIQRTEQRDSAMYRCASSPTRGDLYNEQFFGPGTRLTVL.

This clonotype was detected only a few times. V gene TRBV11-1 combines with J gene TRBJ2-6; 7 bases agree with TRBD1. This CDR3 contains 18 residues. Germline CDR1 and CDR2: SGHAT and FQDESV (reference sequence). V trimming: 1 base; J trimming: 4 bases; junction bases outside the gene matches: 10. The CDR3 coding sequence is TGTGCCAGCAGCTTAGTACGATGGCTACAGGGGGGGGCCAACGTCCTGACTTTC. This encodes CASSLVRWLQGGANVLTF.

This clonotype was seen only a few times. This chain joins TRBV2 and TRBJ1-5; tentatively, D is TRBD1 (6 bases). The CDR3 runs to 14 residues. Germline CDR1 SNHLY, CDR2 FYNNEI. The ends were cut back, 1 base at V and 3 bases at J, with 7 bases in the middle. CDR3 in amino acids: CASSEGTVNQPQHF. Written as DNA, the CDR3 is TGTGCCAGCAGTGAAGGGACAGTCAATCAGCCCCAGCATTTT.

The sample holds many counts of this clonotype. This rearrangement joins TRBV4-1 to TRBJ2-1; 11 bases line up with TRBD2. The CDR3 covers 22 residues. Trimming cost V 0 bases and J 1 base; bases outside gene matches: 17. Germline-derived CDR1 and CDR2 are MGHRA and YSYEKL. DNA of the CDR3: TGCGCCAGCAGCCAAGAGGGGGCTAGCGGGGGGCCCAAAGAATATTCCTACAATGAGCAGTTCTTC. This encodes CASSQEGASGGPKEYSYNEQFF.

This clonotype was detected a few times. V and J are TRBV7-6 and TRBJ2-1; TRBD2 matches 9 bases. CDR1 is SGHVS and CDR2 is FNYEAQ in the germline V gene. The CDR3 extends over 16 amino acids. The trim removed 4 bases at V and 4 bases at J, leaving 8 bases unmatched. CDR3 sequence reads: CASSSAAGGLYNEQFF. The CDR3 DNA reads TGTGCCAGCAGCTCCGCAGCGGGAGGCCTATACAATGAGCAGTTCTTC.

This clonotype appeared a few times. The rearrangement joins TRBV5-1 to TRBJ2-1; tentative D call: TRBD2 (6 bases). Trimming left V 3 bases short and J 7 bases short, with 14 bases between. Germline V gives CDR1 SGHRS, CDR2 YFSETQ. The CDR3 is 14 residues long. CDR3 residues: CASSSAGSTNEQFF. For the CDR3, the DNA is TGCGCCAGCAGCTCCGCGGGGTCTACAAATGAGCAGTTCTTC.

The CDR3 DNA reads TGTGCCAGCAGTCTACTAGTGGGGGGAGGAGATACGCAGTATTTT. It encodes CASSLLVGGGDTQYF. V and J are TRBV28 and TRBJ2-3, with D tentatively TRBD2 (6 bases). Per germline, CDR1 MDHEN and CDR2 SYDVKM. Trimming cost V 5 bases and J 5 bases, with 17 bases left between them. The CDR3 runs to 15 residues.

This chain uses TRBV5-6 with TRBJ2-1; the D gene could be TRBD1 or TRBD2 (6 bases each). The V end lost 10 bases, the J end lost 7 bases, and 24 bases lay between the germline ends. CDR3 size: 15 residues. Germline V CDR1 and CDR2: SGHDT, YYEEEE. The CDR3 bases are TGTGCCTACAGCAGAATGGGGGGCGCGGGGAATGAGCAGTTCTTC. Translation: CAYSRMGGAGNEQFF.

The V and J genes are TRBV3-1 and TRBJ2-2, with 11 bases identical to TRBD2. CDR1 is LGHDT and CDR2 is YNNKEL in the germline V gene (reference sequence). The CDR3 has 20 amino acids. After removal of 0 bases from V and 4 bases from J, the junction contained 13 bases not matched to a gene. The chain's CDR3 is CASSQDLGLLAGGPTGELFF. The CDR3 DNA follows: TGTGCCAGCAGCCAAGATCTTGGACTTCTAGCGGGGGGACCCACCGGGGAGCTGTTTTTT.

This clonotype was seen more than once but under ten times. The chain joins TRBV6-1 to TRBJ1-5, with D possibly being TRBD1 (6 bases). In germline, CDR1 is MNHNS, CDR2 SASEGT. Trimming removed 5 bases from V and 3 bases from J, with 11 bases in between. CDR3 length: 14 amino acids. The CDR3 DNA sequence: TGTGCCAGCAGTCCATGGACAGACAATCAGCCCCAGCATTTT. Translated, it gives CASSPWTDNQPQHF.

This clonotype has just a few counts. The chain has TRBV14 and TRBJ1-5; D is ambiguous. Trimming removed 2 bases at V and 6 bases at J, with 8 bases between. CDR1 SGHDN and CDR2 FVKESK come from the germline V gene. The CDR3 is 13 residues long. CDR3 region: CASSQSRFQPQHF. DNA for the CDR3: TGTGCCAGCAGCCAATCGCGTTTTCAGCCCCAGCATTTT.

This chain uses TRBV7-9 with TRBJ2-3, with 10 positions matching TRBD1. V dropped 8 bases and J dropped 6; count of bases not matched to a gene: 8. There are 14 residues in the CDR3. Germline V gives CDR1 SEHNR, CDR2 FQNEAQ (reference sequence). DNA of the CDR3: TGTGCCAGCCGACAGGGGGCGAGTGTGGATACGCAGTATTTT. Its translation: CASRQGASVDTQYF.

Concerning this clonotype: This may arise from a read error, as a much more abundant clone is one base away. This chain links TRBV27 with TRBJ2-1, with TRBD1 identical over 7 bases. The V gene end was trimmed by 4 bases and the J gene end by 15 bases; junction bases not matched to a gene: 12. Germline V gene data show CDR1 as MNHEY and CDR2 as SMNVEV (reference sequence). The CDR3 covers 13 residues. CDR3 region: CASSYVDRVTMFF. DNA of the CDR3: TGTGCCAGCAGTTACGTCGACAGGGTGACTATGTTCTTC.

This clonotype has at least ten counts. The chain carries TRBV5-1 and TRBJ2-1; 11 nucleotides match TRBD2. Per the germline V gene, CDR1 is SGHRS and CDR2 is YFSETQ. The CDR3 totals 16 residues. Trimming took 2 bases from V and 7 from J; bases not matched to a gene: 8. The CDR3 sequence is CASSFFLTSGINEQFF. CDR3 sequence (DNA): TGCGCCAGCAGCTTCTTTCTGACTAGCGGGATAAATGAGCAGTTCTTC. The full variable domain, in which reference TRBV5-1 and TRBJ2-1 provide the parts outside the CDR3, is KAGVTQTPRYLIKTRGQQVTLSCSPISGHRSVSWYQQTPGQGLQFLFEYFSETQRNKGNFPGRFSGRQFSNSRSEMNVSTLELGDSALYLCASSFFLTSGINEQFFGPGTRLTVL.

This clonotype has a count of ten or more. The V call is TRBV12-3 or TRBV12-4, the J call TRBJ2-3; D is uncertain. This CDR3 region has 16 residues. The ends were cut back, 3 bases at V and 0 bases at J, with 13 bases in the middle. The CDR3: CASSFARRPSTDTQYF. CDR3 sequence (DNA): TGTGCCAGCAGTTTTGCTCGGCGGCCTAGCACAGATACGCAGTATTTT.

The table lists this clonotype with many counts. J is TRBJ2-1 and V is TRBV29-1; TRBD2 matches 9 bases. The CDR3 consists of 14 residues. The germline V gene has CDR1 SQVTM and CDR2 ANQGSEA. Germline trimming cut 4 bases from V and 7 bases from J; bases unmatched to any gene: 8. CDR3 nucleotides: TGCAGCGTTGGGCAGCGGGGGGCCTGGAATGAGCAGTTCTTC. The encoded protein is CSVGQRGAWNEQFF.

This clonotype was seen only a few times. The gene calls are TRBV15 and TRBJ2-1, with D unresolved. The CDR3 has 17 amino acids. Per the germline V gene, CDR1 is LNHNV and CDR2 is YYDKDF (reference sequence). V lost 1 base and J lost 0, with 13 bases in between. The CDR3 DNA reads TGTGCCACCAGCAGAGCATTGAAAGGGTTCTCCTACAATGAGCAGTTCTTC. Its translation: CATSRALKGFSYNEQFF.